Below, 24 T cell receptor beta chains from the same sample are listed, as sequenced in a study of long-term antiretroviral therapy in people with HIV. Runs used v3.0 of the immunoSEQ assay and were done at survey level. Assay: immunoSEQ multiplex PCR; the TCRdb copy retains only in-frame clones and omits some. The table lists roughly 20,000 clones, approximately 79% of them singletons. Material: unsorted PBMCs, obtained 2.3 years after starting antiretroviral therapy. These receptors were obtained from a woman aged 40 to 50 with HIV.

V usage is TRBV11-2 and J usage is TRBJ1-1, with D tentatively TRBD1 (5 bases). The length of the CDR3 is 12 residues. Trimming cost V 1 base and J 8 bases, with 8 bases left between them. CDR1 and CDR2 from the germline V gene are SGHAT and FQNNGV. CDR3 region: CASSLARGEAFF. The DNA for the CDR3 is TGTGCCAGCAGCTTAGCACGGGGGGAAGCTTTCTTT.

This chain links TRBV5-1 with TRBJ1-3; D not certain. The CDR3 is 16 amino acids. V was cut by 2 bases and J by 0 bases, with 12 bases left in between. Germline V gene lookup returns CDR1 SGHRS and CDR2 YFSETQ. CDR3 amino acids: CASSFGGPDSGNTIYF. The CDR3 DNA reads TGCGCCAGCAGCTTCGGAGGCCCCGACTCTGGAAACACCATATATTTT.

A single count supports this clone. The rearrangement joins TRBV6-6 to TRBJ2-7, with 10 bases that match TRBD2. The CDR3 totals 14 residues. Germline trimming cut 5 bases from V and 11 bases from J; bases unmatched to any gene: 12. Germline-derived CDR1 and CDR2 are MNHNY and SVGAGI (reference sequence). CDR3 region: CASSTSGNSGREYF. As DNA, the CDR3 is TGTGCCAGCAGTACTAGCGGGAATTCGGGTCGGGAGTACTTC.

This clone was detected only a few times. This chain uses TRBV4-2 with TRBJ2-7; TRBD1 aligns across 8 bases. V lost 1 base, J lost 2 bases, and 4 bases stayed unmatched. CDR1 LGHNA and CDR2 YNFKEQ come from the germline V gene. This CDR3 comprises 15 residues. The CDR3 bases are TGTGCCAGCAGCCAAGGGCAGGGGGCCCCCTACGAGCAGTACTTC. It specifies CASSQGQGAPYEQYF.

For the CDR3, the DNA is TGTGCCACCGGGACTAACAACTACGAGCAGTACTTC. As protein: CATGTNNYEQYF. This rearrangement joins TRBV6-5 to TRBJ2-7; TRBD2 matches at 7 bases. Looked up from germline, CDR1 is MNHEY and CDR2 is SVGAGI. Trimming at V came to 10 bases and at J to 3 bases, leaving 6 bases not matched to a gene. The CDR3 covers 12 residues.

The rearrangement links TRBV19 to TRBJ1-1; D is uncertain. This CDR3 has 14 amino acids. The germline CDR1 and CDR2 sequences are LNHDA and SQIVND (reference sequence). Trimming took 3 bases from V and 0 from J, leaving 8 bases between them. The CDR3 reads CASSMGIMNTEAFF. The CDR3 nucleotides read TGTGCCAGTAGTATGGGGATCATGAACACTGAAGCTTTCTTT.

This chain links TRBV5-5 with TRBJ1-2; D is unresolved. Germline CDR1 and CDR2: SGHKS and YYEKEE (reference sequence). Trimming removed 2 bases from V and 4 bases from J, with 9 bases in between. The CDR3 runs 13 residues. This CDR3 is CASSFPESYGYTF. In nucleotides, the CDR3 is TGTGCCAGCAGCTTTCCGGAGAGCTATGGCTACACCTTC. Full variable domain (remainder filled in from reference TRBV5-5 and TRBJ1-2): DAGVTQSPTHLIKTRGQQVTLRCSPISGHKSVSWYQQVLGQGPQFIFQYYEKEERGRGNFPDRFSARQFPNYSSELNVNALLLGDSALYLCASSFPESYGYTFGSGTRLTVV.

This clone has just one count. The chain has TRBV11-2 and TRBJ2-7, with TRBD2 matching over 11 bases. The germline V gene encodes CDR1 SGHAT and CDR2 FQNNGV. This CDR3 comprises 16 residues. The V gene end was trimmed by 5 bases and the J gene end by 4 bases; junction bases not matched to a gene: 10. The CDR3 region has the DNA TGTGCCAGCAGCGAACTAGCGGGAGTAGGGGCATACGAGCAGTACTTC. Its translation is CASSELAGVGAYEQYF.

The table lists this clone with a few counts. The chain carries TRBV18 and TRBJ1-2, with a weak D call TRBD1 (5 bases). The CDR3 has 16 residues. Trimming took off 6 bases at V and 0 bases at J, with 17 bases between the two ends. CDR1 and CDR2 from the germline V gene are KGHSH and LQKENI. The CDR3 region has the DNA TGTGCCAGCTCTCATAATGATGACAGAGCTAACTATGGCTACACCTTC. Translating it yields CASSHNDDRANYGYTF.

This clone has just one count. This chain connects TRBV7-2 to TRBJ2-7, with TRBD2 identical over 14 bases. V lost 4 bases and J lost 3; bases outside the gene matches: 14. Germline CDR1 reads SGHTA; CDR2 reads FQGNSA. This CDR3 region has 19 residues. The CDR3 DNA reads as TGTGCCAGCAGCTCCGATACACCGGGACTAGCGGGAGTTGACTACGAGCAGTACTTC. Its protein is CASSSDTPGLAGVDYEQYF.

This sequence joins TRBV2 and TRBJ1-1; TRBD1 is a possible D gene (6 bases). V lost 6 bases to trimming and J lost 4 bases, with 12 bases between them. The CDR3 has 13 residues. Germline assignment: CDR1 SNHLY and CDR2 FYNNEI. For the CDR3, the DNA is TGTGCCAGCAGGTTAACAGGGACCACTGAAGCTTTCTTT. It encodes CASRLTGTTEAFF.

CDR3 nucleotides: TGCGCCAGCAGCCAAGATTGGAGCAATCAGCCCCAGCATTTT. Its translation is CASSQDWSNQPQHF. The rearrangement joins TRBV4-3 to TRBJ1-5; D uncertain. Trimming cost V 0 bases and J 1 base, with 4 bases left between them. The CDR3 spans 14 residues. The V gene's germline CDR1 is LGHNA and CDR2 YSLEER.

This clone was seen only once. This chain uses TRBV19 with TRBJ1-1; no reliable D call. V dropped 0 bases and J dropped 3 bases, with 8 bases sitting between them. The CDR3 spans 14 residues. CDR1 and CDR2 from the germline V gene are LNHDA and SQIVND (reference sequence). The CDR3 protein is CASSIDLGYTEAFF. The CDR3 DNA follows: TGTGCCAGTAGTATAGATCTCGGATACACTGAAGCTTTCTTT. Variable domain in full (rest from reference TRBV19 and TRBJ1-1): DGGITQSPKYLFRKEGQNVTLSCEQNLNHDAMYWYRQDPGQGLRLIYYSQIVNDFQKGDIAEGYSVSREKKESFPLTVTSAQKNPTAFYLCASSIDLGYTEAFFGQGTRLTVV.

The chain links TRBV7-9 to TRBJ2-1, with TRBD1 matching 7 bases. V trimming: 5 bases; J trimming: 5 bases; junction bases outside the gene matches: 9. The CDR3 contains 15 residues. Germline V CDR1 and CDR2: SEHNR, FQNEAQ (reference sequence). The CDR3 DNA reads TGTGCCAGCAGCATCACAGGGGCCGCCGACAATGAGCAGTTCTTC. Translation gives CASSITGAADNEQFF.

V is TRBV5-1 and J is TRBJ1-1; D ambiguous. There are 15 residues in the CDR3. Germline V CDR1 and CDR2: SGHRS, YFSETQ. Trimming stripped 2 bases from V and 1 base from J, with 12 bases between. CDR3: CASSFMGDGNTEAFF. CDR3 coding DNA: TGCGCCAGCAGCTTTATGGGAGACGGGAACACTGAAGCTTTCTTT.

The V and J genes are TRBV25-1 and TRBJ2-3; D is uncertain. V dropped 3 bases and J dropped 2 bases, with 12 bases sitting between them. The germline V gene has CDR1 MGHDK and CDR2 SYGVNS. The CDR3 length is 15 residues. This CDR3 is CASSDSERNTDTQYF. The DNA for the CDR3 is TGTGCCAGCAGTGACTCCGAGAGGAACACAGATACGCAGTATTTT. Complete variable domain (other parts from reference TRBV25-1 and TRBJ2-3): EADIYQTPRYLVIGTGKKITLECSQTMGHDKMYWYQQDPGMELHLIHYSYGVNSTEKGDLSSESTVSRIRTEHFPLTLESARPSHTSQYLCASSDSERNTDTQYFGPGTRLTVL.

V and J are TRBV6-6 and TRBJ1-6; D might be TRBD1 (6 bases). Per the germline V gene, CDR1 is MNHNY and CDR2 is SVGAGI (reference sequence). V was clipped by 5 bases and J by 11 bases, with 16 bases between them. The CDR3 spans 14 residues. CDR3 sequence reads: CASSATGPRAPLHF. The CDR3 nucleotides are TGTGCCAGCAGTGCAACAGGGCCCAGGGCACCCCTCCACTTT.

V usage is TRBV5-4 and J usage is TRBJ1-1, with D perhaps TRBD1 (6 bases). V lost 5 bases to trimming and J lost 6 bases, with 14 bases between them. This CDR3 contains 13 residues. Germline V lookup: CDR1 SGHNT, CDR2 YYREEE (reference sequence). The CDR3 DNA follows: TGTGCCAGCAGAACCCTAGGGGGGTCTGAAGCTTTCTTT. Its protein is CASRTLGGSEAFF.

In nucleotides, the CDR3 is TGCGCCAGCAGCTTACCTTATGCGGGACAGGGACACAATGAGCAGTTCTTC. Encoded protein: CASSLPYAGQGHNEQFF. V is TRBV5-1 and J is TRBJ2-1, with TRBD1 matching over 9 bases. Germline-derived CDR1 and CDR2 are SGHRS and YFSETQ. The CDR3 contains 17 residues. V dropped 2 bases and J dropped 5; count of bases not matched to a gene: 11.

The chain carries TRBV19 and TRBJ2-5; 14 nucleotides align to TRBD2. The germline gives CDR1 LNHDA, CDR2 SQIVND (reference sequence). V lost 3 bases and J lost 5; bases outside the gene matches: 11. This CDR3 comprises 18 residues. The CDR3 DNA sequence: TGTGCCAGTAGTATCGAGGGGACTAGCGGGGGTTCGAGGGAGACCCAGTACTTC. Its protein product is CASSIEGTSGGSRETQYF.

This sequence joins TRBV4-1 and TRBJ2-2; 9 bases align to TRBD2. CDR1 and CDR2 from the germline V gene are MGHRA and YSYEKL. Trimming cost V 4 bases and J 2 bases; bases outside gene matches: 14. This CDR3 spans 19 amino acids. The CDR3 DNA sequence: TGCGCCAGCAGCCCCCAGGGGCAGCGGGGGGTTTATAACACCGGGGAGCTGTTTTTT. The encoded protein is CASSPQGQRGVYNTGELFF.

The chain links TRBV4-3 to TRBJ2-7, with D perhaps being TRBD1 or TRBD2 (5 bases each). Germline CDR1 LGHNA, CDR2 YSLEER. V was pared by 0 bases and J by 10 bases, with 13 bases between. This CDR3 has 13 amino acids. CDR3 bases: TGCGCCAGCAGCCAAGATGAGGGGCTCGACCAGTACTTC. This sequence encodes CASSQDEGLDQYF.

This clone was seen more than once but under ten times. The genes are TRBV19 and TRBJ1-5; D call uncertain. The CDR3 extends over 14 amino acids. CDR1 and CDR2 from the germline V gene are LNHDA and SQIVND (reference sequence). V lost 1 base to trimming and J lost 6 bases, with 10 bases between them. CDR3 bases: TGTGCCAGTAGTATAGCCCGGGGAGGTCAGCCCCAGCATTTT. Translation: CASSIARGGQPQHF.

This chain connects TRBV19 to TRBJ1-1; weak D call: TRBD1 (6 bases). V was trimmed by 11 bases and J by 4 bases, leaving 17 bases between them. This CDR3 comprises 13 residues. CDR1 and CDR2 (germline): LNHDA, SQIVND (reference sequence). The CDR3 nucleotides are TGTGCCTCAGGGGCCGGGGAGGGCACTGAAGCTTTCTTT. It is translated as CASGAGEGTEAFF.